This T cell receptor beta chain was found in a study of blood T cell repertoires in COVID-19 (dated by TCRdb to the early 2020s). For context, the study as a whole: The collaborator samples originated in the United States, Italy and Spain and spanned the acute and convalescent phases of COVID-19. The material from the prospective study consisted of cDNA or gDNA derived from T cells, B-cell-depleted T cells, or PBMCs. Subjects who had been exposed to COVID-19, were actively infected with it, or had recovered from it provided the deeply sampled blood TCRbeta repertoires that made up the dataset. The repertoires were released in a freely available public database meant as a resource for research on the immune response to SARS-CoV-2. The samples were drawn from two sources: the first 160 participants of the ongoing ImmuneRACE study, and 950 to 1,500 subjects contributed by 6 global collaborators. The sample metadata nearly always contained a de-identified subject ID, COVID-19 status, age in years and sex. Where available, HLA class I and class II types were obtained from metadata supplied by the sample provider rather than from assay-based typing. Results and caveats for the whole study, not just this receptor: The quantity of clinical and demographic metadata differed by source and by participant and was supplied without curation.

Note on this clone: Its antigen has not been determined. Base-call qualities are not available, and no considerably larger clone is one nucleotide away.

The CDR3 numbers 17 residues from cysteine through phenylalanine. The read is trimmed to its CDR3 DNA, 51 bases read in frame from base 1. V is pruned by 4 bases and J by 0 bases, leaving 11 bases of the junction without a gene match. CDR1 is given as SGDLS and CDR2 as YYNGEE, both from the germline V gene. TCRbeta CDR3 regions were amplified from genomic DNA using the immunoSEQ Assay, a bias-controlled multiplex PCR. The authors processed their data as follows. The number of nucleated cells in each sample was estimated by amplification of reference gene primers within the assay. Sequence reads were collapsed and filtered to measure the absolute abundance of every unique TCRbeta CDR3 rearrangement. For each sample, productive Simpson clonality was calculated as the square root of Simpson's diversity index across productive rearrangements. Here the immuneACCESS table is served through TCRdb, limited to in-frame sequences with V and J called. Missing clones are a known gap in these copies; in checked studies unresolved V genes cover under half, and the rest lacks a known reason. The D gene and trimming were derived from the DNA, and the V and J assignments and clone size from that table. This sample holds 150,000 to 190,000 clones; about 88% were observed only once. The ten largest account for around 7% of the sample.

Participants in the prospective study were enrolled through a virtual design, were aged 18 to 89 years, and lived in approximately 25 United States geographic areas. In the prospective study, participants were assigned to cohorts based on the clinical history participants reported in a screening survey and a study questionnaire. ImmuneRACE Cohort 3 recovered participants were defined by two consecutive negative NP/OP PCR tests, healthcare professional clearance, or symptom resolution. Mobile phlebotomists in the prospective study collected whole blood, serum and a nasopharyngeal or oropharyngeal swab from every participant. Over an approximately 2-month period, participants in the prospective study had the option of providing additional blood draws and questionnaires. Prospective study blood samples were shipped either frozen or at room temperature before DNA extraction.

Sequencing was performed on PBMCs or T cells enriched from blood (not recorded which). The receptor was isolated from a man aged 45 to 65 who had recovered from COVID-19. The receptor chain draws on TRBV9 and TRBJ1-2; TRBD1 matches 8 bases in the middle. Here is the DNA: TGTGCCAGCAGCCTCCCCCGGGACAGGACCTCTAACTATGGCTACACCTTC. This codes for CASSLPRDRTSNYGYTF.